Listed below are T cell receptor beta chains from one sample, sequenced in a study of blood T cell repertoires in COVID-19. Method: immunoSEQ multiplex PCR; TCRdb's copy keeps in-frame clones and lacks some. This sample has some 150,000 clones, with 75% to 85% found just once. Sequencing was performed on peripheral blood. The receptor set was obtained from a woman aged 45-60 years with acute or convalescent COVID-19. CDR3s leave out the opening cysteine and the closing phenylalanine or tryptophan. Each record gives: V gene, CDR3 protein.

v_call: TRBV6-5; cdr3_aa: ASSYSDRQGGYT
v_call: TRBV4-1; cdr3_aa: ASSLQLQVPNNEQF
v_call: TRBV19; cdr3_aa: ASSTGGATNEKLF
v_call: TRBV7-9; cdr3_aa: ASSLALTRAGELF
v_call: TRBV3-1/TRBV3-2; cdr3_aa: ASRGLAGAQYNEQF
v_call: TRBV19; cdr3_aa: ASSSRGSGKNEQF
v_call: TRBV15; cdr3_aa: ATSRDRDFSYEQY
v_call: TRBV5-4; cdr3_aa: ASSLAREVTGELF
v_call: TRBV12-3/TRBV12-4; cdr3_aa: ASSSGRSYEQY
v_call: TRBV7-2; cdr3_aa: ASSLVALQGETQY
v_call: TRBV14; cdr3_aa: ASSPRQGRADTQY
v_call: TRBV6-5; cdr3_aa: AIGDSPYNSPLH
v_call: TRBV28; cdr3_aa: ASSLLSRGRVKDTEAF
v_call: TRBV12-3/TRBV12-4; cdr3_aa: ASSSLQGYGYT